The text below deals with one T cell receptor (beta chain). This clonotype was seen more than once but under ten times. Its cognate antigen has yet to be identified. The record has no base qualities; no much larger clone is one base away. The entry originates in a study of human T cells and chemical hapten exposure (dated by TCRdb to about 2021). Regarding the study in general: For sensitization, 2% DPC in acetone was applied to an approximately 2 cm by approximately 2 cm area of upper inner arm skin. Throughout the study period of approximately 23 weeks, patients also received therapeutic DPC doses to the scalp every week. Patch tests used Finn chambers with 0.01% DPC on the upper back, scored after 6 days by International Contact Dermatitis Research Group standards. The mostly female patient cohort included alopecia areata with under or over 50% scalp involvement, alopecia totalis and alopecia universalis. The libraries were sequenced as a pool, and the TCR yield per sample differed mostly because of small variations in library volumes within the pool. This study followed changes in the peripheral blood TCR repertoire in vivo during primary and secondary sensitization of alopecia patients to the hapten diphenylcyclopropenone (DPC). Blood samples were taken from patients before sensitization (week 0) and at 2, 6 and about 24 weeks after DPC sensitization. Twenty-nine alopecia patients gave blood for TCR sequencing at one to four time points (pre-sensitization, 2, 6 and 24 weeks). Broad study findings and their caveats: Because all patients had alopecia, a presumed autoimmune disease, the immune response of the patients might differ from that of healthy individuals. Significantly more large CDR3 similarity clusters were formed by expanded TCRs than by pre-sensitization or healthy control sets, consistent with antigen-driven responses. DPC sensitization did not change how many TCRs were above 1 in 1000 frequency, and no evidence was found of alterations in global repertoire structure. Repeated subsampling changed both the strength of the expansion versus patch-test correlation and the threshold at which that correlation became significant. The number of PT1 expanded TCRs positively correlated with patch test score, significant at thresholds 8, 16 and 32 but not 4.

CDR3 length: 17 amino acids, cysteine to phenylalanine. Only CDR3 DNA remains: 51 bases, in frame from the first base. The germline ends are 14 bases apart after V is trimmed by 2 bases and J by 0 bases. The germline V gene provides CDR1 KGHSH and CDR2 LQKENI. In the paper's terms, the time point label means: patch test 2, 6 weeks after DPC sensitization. Read against the paper, the sample's treatment or condition label means: therapeutic diphenylcyclopropenone sensitization with weekly scalp DPC. At each patch-test visit, blood was drawn before the patch test was applied. To be eligible, patients had to be aged 18 to 70, diagnosed with alopecia and judged suitable for DPC therapy, while pregnant patients were excluded. Total RNA was isolated from unfractionated whole blood collected in Tempus Blood RNA tubes. The library was produced with RACE. Reads for this sample came from a NextSeq 500. Library preparation attached unique molecular identifiers to individual cDNA molecules for quantitative, reproducible TCR counting. Both TCR alpha and TCR beta chains were sequenced from each blood RNA sample. As for how the authors treated the data: The median number of TCRs per sample was 90,000 to 100,000, ranging from about 20,000 to 750,000. V, J and CDR3 annotation of the TCR reads was carried out using the Decombinator software suite. To make PS versus PT1 abundance plots, every sample was subsampled to the same number of TCRs (28,000). TCRs were defined as expanded if absent before sensitization and observed at least eight times at the 2-week time point. The raw public data were reprocessed by TCRdb itself: fastp quality trimming at Q25, MiXCR clonotype calling, in-frame beta chains only. Identical CDR3 proteins give one entry, which carries the most common genes and DNA. What appears here as the V and J calls and clone size reflects TCRdb's work, not the paper's. This sample gives some 89,000 distinct CDR3 sequences in total; approximately 10% of them show up just once. The top ten clonotypes cover roughly 2.5% of the sample.

This sequence uses TRBV18 and TRBJ2-4; there is no confident call for the D gene. The starting material was whole blood, obtained in connection with sensitization to the hapten diphenylcyclopropenone (DPC). This TCR came from a woman in her twenties or thirties with alopecia areata. Some clones in this sample may be carry-over from other donors' samples. The CDR3 protein: CASSPIGQRLAKNIQYF. Read as DNA, the sequence is TGTGCCAGCTCACCAATCGGGCAGCGACTAGCCAAAAACATTCAGTACTTC.